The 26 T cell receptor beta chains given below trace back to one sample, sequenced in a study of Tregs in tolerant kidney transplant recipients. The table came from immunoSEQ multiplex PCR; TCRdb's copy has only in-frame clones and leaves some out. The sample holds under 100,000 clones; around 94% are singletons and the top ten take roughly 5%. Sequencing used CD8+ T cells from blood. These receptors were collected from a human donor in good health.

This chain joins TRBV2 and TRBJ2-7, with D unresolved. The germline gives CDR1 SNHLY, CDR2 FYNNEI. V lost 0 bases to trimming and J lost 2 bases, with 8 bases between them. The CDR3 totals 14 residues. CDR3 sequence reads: CASSEAPQTYEQYF. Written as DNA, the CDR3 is TGTGCCAGCAGTGAAGCGCCGCAGACCTACGAGCAGTACTTC. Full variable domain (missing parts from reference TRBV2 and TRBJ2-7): EPEVTQTPSHQVTQMGQEVILRCVPISNHLYFYWYRQILGQKVEFLVSFYNNEISEKSEIFDDQFSVERPDGSNFTLKIRSTKLEDSAMYFCASSEAPQTYEQYFGPGTRLTVT.

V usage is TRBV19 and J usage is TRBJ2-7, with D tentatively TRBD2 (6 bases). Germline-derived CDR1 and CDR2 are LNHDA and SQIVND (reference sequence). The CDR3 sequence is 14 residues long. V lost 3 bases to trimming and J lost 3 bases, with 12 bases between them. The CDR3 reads CASSIGSWGYEQYF. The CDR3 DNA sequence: TGTGCCAGTAGTATCGGGAGTTGGGGCTACGAGCAGTACTTC. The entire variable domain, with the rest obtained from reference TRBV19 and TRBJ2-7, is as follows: DGGITQSPKYLFRKEGQNVTLSCEQNLNHDAMYWYRQDPGQGLRLIYYSQIVNDFQKGDIAEGYSVSREKKESFPLTVTSAQKNPTAFYLCASSIGSWGYEQYFGPGTRLTVT.

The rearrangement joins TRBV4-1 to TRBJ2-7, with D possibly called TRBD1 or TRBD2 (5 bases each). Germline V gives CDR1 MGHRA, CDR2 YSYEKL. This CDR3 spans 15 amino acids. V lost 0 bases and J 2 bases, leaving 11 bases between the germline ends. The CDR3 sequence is CASSQDRDGTYEQYF. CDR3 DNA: TGCGCCAGCAGCCAAGATCGGGACGGGACCTACGAGCAGTACTTC.

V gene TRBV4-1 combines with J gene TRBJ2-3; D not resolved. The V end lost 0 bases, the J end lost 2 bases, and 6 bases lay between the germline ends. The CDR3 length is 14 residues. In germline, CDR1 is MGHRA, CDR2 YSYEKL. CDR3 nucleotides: TGCGCCAGCAGCCAAGAAGGGCCCACAGATACGCAGTATTTT. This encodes CASSQEGPTDTQYF.

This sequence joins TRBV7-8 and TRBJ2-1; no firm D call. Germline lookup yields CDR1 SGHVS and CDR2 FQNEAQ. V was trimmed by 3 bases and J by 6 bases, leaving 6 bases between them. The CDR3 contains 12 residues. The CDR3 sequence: CASSLSINEQFF. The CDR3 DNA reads TGTGCCAGCAGCTTGAGTATCAATGAGCAGTTCTTC.

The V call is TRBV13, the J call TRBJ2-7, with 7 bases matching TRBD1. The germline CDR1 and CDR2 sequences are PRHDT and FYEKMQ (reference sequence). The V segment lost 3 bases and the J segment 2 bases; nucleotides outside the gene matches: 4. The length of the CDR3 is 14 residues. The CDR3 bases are TGTGCCAGCAGCTTGCATCAGGGGGCCTACGAGCAGTACTTC. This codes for CASSLHQGAYEQYF. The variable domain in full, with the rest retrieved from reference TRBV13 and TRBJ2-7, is AAGVIQSPRHLIKEKRETATLKCYPIPRHDTVYWYQQGPGQDPQFLISFYEKMQSDKGSIPDRFSAQQFSDYHSELNMSSLELGDSALYFCASSLHQGAYEQYFGPGTRLTVT.

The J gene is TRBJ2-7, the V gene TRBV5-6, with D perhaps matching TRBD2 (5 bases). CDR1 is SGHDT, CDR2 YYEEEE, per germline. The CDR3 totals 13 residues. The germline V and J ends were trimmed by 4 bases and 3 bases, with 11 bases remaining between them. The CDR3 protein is CASSPDGNYEQYF. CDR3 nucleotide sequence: TGTGCCAGCAGCCCGGACGGGAACTACGAGCAGTACTTC. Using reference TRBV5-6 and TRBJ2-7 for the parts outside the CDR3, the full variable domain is DAGVTQSPTHLIKTRGQQVTLRCSPKSGHDTVSWYQQALGQGPQFIFQYYEEEERQRGNFPDRFSGHQFPNYSSELNVNALLLGDSALYLCASSPDGNYEQYFGPGTRLTVT.

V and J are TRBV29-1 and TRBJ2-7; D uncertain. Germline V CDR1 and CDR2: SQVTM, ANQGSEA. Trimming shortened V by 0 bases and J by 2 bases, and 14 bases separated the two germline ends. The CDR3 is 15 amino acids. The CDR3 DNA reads TGCAGCGTTGAAGAACAACTCGATCTCGCCTACGAGCAGTACTTC. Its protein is CSVEEQLDLAYEQYF.

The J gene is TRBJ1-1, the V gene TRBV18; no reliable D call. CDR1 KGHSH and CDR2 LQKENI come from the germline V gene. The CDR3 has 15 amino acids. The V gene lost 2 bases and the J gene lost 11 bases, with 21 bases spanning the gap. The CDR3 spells CASSPYSEPHRDAFF. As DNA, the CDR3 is TGTGCCAGCTCACCATATTCGGAGCCCCATCGAGACGCTTTCTTT.

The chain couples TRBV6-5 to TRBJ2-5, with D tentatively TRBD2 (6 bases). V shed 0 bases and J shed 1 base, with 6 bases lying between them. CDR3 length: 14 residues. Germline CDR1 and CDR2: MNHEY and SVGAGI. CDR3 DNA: TGTGCCAGCAGTTACTCGGGGGGCCAAGAGACCCAGTACTTC. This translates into CASSYSGGQETQYF.

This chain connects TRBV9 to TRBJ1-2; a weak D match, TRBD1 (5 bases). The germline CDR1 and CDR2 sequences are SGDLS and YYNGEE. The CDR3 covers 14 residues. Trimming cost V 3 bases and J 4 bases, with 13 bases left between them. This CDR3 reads CASSEGQGIYGYTF. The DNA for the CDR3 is TGTGCCAGCAGCGAGGGGCAGGGCATCTATGGCTACACCTTC.

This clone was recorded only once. In nucleotides, the CDR3 is TGTGCCAGCAGCTTAGATTCCCTACTTAACTATGGCTACACCTTC. It is translated as CASSLDSLLNYGYTF. V gene TRBV7-8 combines with J gene TRBJ1-2, with no clear D. There are 15 residues in the CDR3. The ends were cut back, 1 base at V and 1 base at J, with 10 bases in the middle. Germline V lookup: CDR1 SGHVS, CDR2 FQNEAQ.

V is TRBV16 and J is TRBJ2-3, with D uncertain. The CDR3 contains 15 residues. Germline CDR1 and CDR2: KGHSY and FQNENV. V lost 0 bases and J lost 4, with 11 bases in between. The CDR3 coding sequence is TGTGCCAGCAGCCAATCATGGGGTTTGGCAGATACGCAGTATTTT. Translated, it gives CASSQSWGLADTQYF.

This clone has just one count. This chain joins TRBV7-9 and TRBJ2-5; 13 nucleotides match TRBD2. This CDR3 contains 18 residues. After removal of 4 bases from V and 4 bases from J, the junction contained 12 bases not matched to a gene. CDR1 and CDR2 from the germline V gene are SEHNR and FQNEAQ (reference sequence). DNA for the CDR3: TGTGCCAGCAGCTCCCCATCCTGGACTAGCGGGAGTGGAGAGACCCAGTACTTC. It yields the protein CASSSPSWTSGSGETQYF.

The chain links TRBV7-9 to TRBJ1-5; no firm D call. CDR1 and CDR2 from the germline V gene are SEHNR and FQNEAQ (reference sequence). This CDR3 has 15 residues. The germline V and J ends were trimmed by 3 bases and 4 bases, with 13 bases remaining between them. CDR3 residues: CASSFAGGTNQPQHF. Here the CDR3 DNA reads TGTGCCAGCAGCTTTGCCGGAGGTACGAATCAGCCCCAGCATTTT.

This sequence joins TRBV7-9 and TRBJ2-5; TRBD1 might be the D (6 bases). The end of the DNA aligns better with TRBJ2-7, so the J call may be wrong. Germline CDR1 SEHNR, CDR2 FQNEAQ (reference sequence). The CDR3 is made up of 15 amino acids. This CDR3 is CASSYHSQGSYEQYF. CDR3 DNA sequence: TGTGCCAGCAGCTACCACTCACAGGGTTCCTACGAGCAGTACTTC.

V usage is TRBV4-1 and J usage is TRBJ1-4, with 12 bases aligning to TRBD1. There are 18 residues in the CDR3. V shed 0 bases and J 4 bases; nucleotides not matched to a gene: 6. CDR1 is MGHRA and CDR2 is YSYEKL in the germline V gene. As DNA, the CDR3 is TGCGCCAGCAGCCAAGATGGGGACAGGGGGCTTATTAATGAAAAACTGTTTTTT. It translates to CASSQDGDRGLINEKLFF.

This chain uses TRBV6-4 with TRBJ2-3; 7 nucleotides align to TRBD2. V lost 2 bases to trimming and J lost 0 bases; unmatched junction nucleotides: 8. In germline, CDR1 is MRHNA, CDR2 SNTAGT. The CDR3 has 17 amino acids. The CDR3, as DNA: TGTGCCAGCAGTGACGGGGCTAGCGGAACTAGCACAGATACGCAGTATTTT. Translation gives CASSDGASGTSTDTQYF.

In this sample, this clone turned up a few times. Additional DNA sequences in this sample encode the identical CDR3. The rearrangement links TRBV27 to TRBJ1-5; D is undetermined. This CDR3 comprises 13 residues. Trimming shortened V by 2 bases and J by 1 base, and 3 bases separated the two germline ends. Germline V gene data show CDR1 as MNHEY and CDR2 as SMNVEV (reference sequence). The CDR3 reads CASSLGSNQPQHF. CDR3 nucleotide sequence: TGTGCCAGCAGTTTAGGGAGCAATCAGCCCCAGCATTTT.

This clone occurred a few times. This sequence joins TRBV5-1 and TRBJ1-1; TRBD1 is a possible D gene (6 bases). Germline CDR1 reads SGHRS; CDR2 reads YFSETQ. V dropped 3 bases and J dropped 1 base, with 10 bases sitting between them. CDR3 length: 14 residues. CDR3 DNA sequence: TGCGCCAGCAGCTCAGGACAGCAGAACACTGAAGCTTTCTTT. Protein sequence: CASSSGQQNTEAFF.

The CDR3: CASSLASGQAYGYTF. The CDR3 nucleotides are TGTGCCAGCAGCTTAGCTTCGGGACAGGCCTATGGCTACACCTTC. The J gene is TRBJ1-2, the V gene TRBV7-8; 8 bases align to TRBD1. Germline V gene data show CDR1 as SGHVS and CDR2 as FQNEAQ. This CDR3 is 15 amino acids long. V shed 0 bases and J 4 bases; nucleotides not matched to a gene: 4.

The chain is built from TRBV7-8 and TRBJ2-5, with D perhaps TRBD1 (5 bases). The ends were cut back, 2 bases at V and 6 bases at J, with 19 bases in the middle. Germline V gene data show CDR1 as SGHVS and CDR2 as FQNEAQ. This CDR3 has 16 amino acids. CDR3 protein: CASSLIQGIEQQTQYF. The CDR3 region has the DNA TGTGCCAGCAGCTTAATTCAGGGTATAGAGCAACAGACCCAGTACTTC. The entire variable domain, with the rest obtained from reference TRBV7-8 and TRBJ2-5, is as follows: GAGVSQSPRYKVAKRGQDVALRCDPISGHVSLFWYQQALGQGPEFLTYFQNEAQLDKSGLPSDRFFAERPEGSVSTLKIQRTQQEDSAVYLCASSLIQGIEQQTQYFGPGTRLLVL.

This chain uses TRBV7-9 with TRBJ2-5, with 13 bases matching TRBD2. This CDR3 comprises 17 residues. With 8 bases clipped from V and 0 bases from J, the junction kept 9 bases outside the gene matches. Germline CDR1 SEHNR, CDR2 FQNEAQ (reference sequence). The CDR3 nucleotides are TGTGCCAGCGGCGCCCCTACTAGCGGGGGGGACCAAGAGACCCAGTACTTC. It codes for CASGAPTSGGDQETQYF.

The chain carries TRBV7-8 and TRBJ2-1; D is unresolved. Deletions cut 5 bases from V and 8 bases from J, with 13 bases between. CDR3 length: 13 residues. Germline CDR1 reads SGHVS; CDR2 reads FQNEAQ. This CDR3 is CASSPPRYDEQFF. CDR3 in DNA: TGTGCCAGCAGCCCCCCCCGGTACGATGAGCAGTTCTTC.

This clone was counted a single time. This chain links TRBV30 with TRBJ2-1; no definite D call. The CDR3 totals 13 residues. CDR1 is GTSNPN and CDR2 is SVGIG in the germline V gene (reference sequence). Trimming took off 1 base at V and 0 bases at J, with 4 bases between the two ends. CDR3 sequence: CAWSEASYNEQFF. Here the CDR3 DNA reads TGTGCCTGGAGTGAGGCCTCCTACAATGAGCAGTTCTTC.

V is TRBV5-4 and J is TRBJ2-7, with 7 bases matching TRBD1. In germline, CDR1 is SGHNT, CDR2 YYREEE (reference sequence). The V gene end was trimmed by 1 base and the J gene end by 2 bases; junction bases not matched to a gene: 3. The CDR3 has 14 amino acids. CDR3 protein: CASSLPDRPYEQYF. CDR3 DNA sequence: TGTGCCAGCAGCTTGCCGGACAGGCCCTACGAGCAGTACTTC.